The rows below give T cell receptor beta chains drawn from one sample of a study of blood T cell repertoires in COVID-19. Assay: immunoSEQ multiplex PCR; the TCRdb copy retains only in-frame clones and omits some. The top ten hold 0.95% to 1.5% of the sample, which has some 170,000 clones, about 88% seen once. Sample: PBMCs or T cells enriched from blood (not recorded which). All receptors come from a human donor with acute COVID-19. The donor label of this sample is uncertain. The CDR3 runs from the conserved cysteine through the conserved F or W. The D gene is left open where the match is weak. Where a row states a size, it is once, few, many or the class of an expanded clone; other rows omit it.

D gene,clone size,V gene,J gene,CDR3 protein,CDR3 DNA
TRBD1,-,TRBV4-1,TRBJ1-5,CASSQDPGQGASSNQPQHF,TGCGCCAGCAGCCAAGATCCCGGACAGGGGGCTTCGAGCAATCAGCCCCAGCATTTT
TRBD1,-,TRBV6-5,TRBJ1-4,CASSYGRGLEKLFF,TGTGCCAGCAGTTATGGTAGGGGGCTTGAAAAACTGTTTTTT
-,once,TRBV4-3,TRBJ2-3,CASSQDQKTITDTQYF,TGCGCCAGCAGCCAAGATCAAAAGACTATCACAGATACGCAGTATTTT
-,-,TRBV7-2,TRBJ2-3,CASSLDRGDTQYF,TGTGCCAGCAGCTTAGACCGGGGGGATACGCAGTATTTT
-,-,TRBV30,TRBJ1-4,CASTGATNEKLFF,TGTGCCTCCACGGGAGCAACTAATGAAAAACTGTTTTTT
TRBD1,-,TRBV10-2,TRBJ1-1,CASSLTGGQKAEAFF,TGCGCCAGCAGTCTCACCGGGGGACAGAAGGCTGAAGCTTTCTTT
TRBD2,-,TRBV7-3,TRBJ2-1,CASSLKPAGGPVEQFF,TGTGCCAGCAGCTTAAAACCAGCGGGGGGGCCGGTAGAGCAGTTCTTC
-,-,TRBV30,TRBJ2-1,CAWSVIGTRYNEQFF,TGTGCCTGGAGTGTAATTGGGACAAGATACAATGAGCAGTTCTTC
-,-,TRBV4-1,TRBJ1-2,CASSQATNNYGYTF,TGCGCCAGCAGCCAAGCCACAAATAACTATGGCTACACCTTC
-,-,TRBV6-1,TRBJ1-6,CASSDAYNSPLHF,TGTGCCAGCAGTGACGCCTATAATTCACCCCTCCACTTT
-,-,TRBV19,TRBJ1-5,CASSGWGESNQPQHF,TGTGCCAGTAGCGGGTGGGGGGAAAGCAATCAGCCCCAGCATTTT
TRBD1,-,TRBV11-2,TRBJ2-7,CASSFGTDHYEQYF,TGTGCCAGCAGCTTTGGGACAGACCACTACGAGCAGTACTTC
TRBD2,-,TRBV7-3,TRBJ2-5,CASSLTPLAGAPWETQYF,TGTGCCAGCAGCTTAACGCCCCTAGCGGGGGCCCCATGGGAGACCCAGTACTTC
TRBD2,-,TRBV10-1,TRBJ2-1,CASSPAGGTYNEQFF,TGCGCCAGCAGCCCCGCGGGAGGGACATACAATGAGCAGTTCTTC
TRBD1,-,TRBV5-6,TRBJ2-7,CASSSHGQGAYEQYF,TGTGCCAGCAGCAGCCACGGACAGGGAGCCTACGAGCAGTACTTC
TRBD1,-,TRBV5-1,TRBJ2-3,CASSLARDRAGDTQYF,TGCGCCAGCAGCTTGGCCAGGGACAGGGCCGGAGATACGCAGTATTTT
TRBD1,-,TRBV19,TRBJ1-3,CASSLSQGPGNTIYF,TGTGCCAGTAGTTTATCACAGGGGCCCGGAAACACCATATATTTT
-,-,TRBV6-1,TRBJ2-7,CASSEQDLAVSYEQYF,TGTGCCAGCAGTGAGCAGGACCTAGCAGTGTCCTACGAGCAGTACTTC
TRBD1,-,TRBV30,TRBJ1-5,CAWSPQGGSNQPQHF,TGTGCCTGGAGTCCACAGGGGGGCAGCAATCAGCCCCAGCATTTT
TRBD1,once,TRBV4-3,TRBJ1-6,CASSQVTGGSSPLHF,TGCGCCAGCAGCCAAGTTACAGGGGGGAGCTCACCCCTCCACTTT
TRBD1,-,TRBV28,TRBJ1-4,CASSQTGGTEKLFF,TGTGCCAGCAGCCAGACAGGGGGCACTGAAAAACTGTTTTTT
-,-,TRBV4-1,TRBJ1-1,CASSLGARLNTEAFF,TGCGCCAGCAGCCTGGGCGCCAGGCTGAACACTGAAGCTTTCTTT
TRBD2,-,TRBV7-2,TRBJ2-1,CASSLGTGGAGNEQFF,TGTGCCAGCAGCTTAGGTACGGGGGGGGCCGGTAATGAGCAGTTCTTC
-,-,TRBV7-6,TRBJ1-1,CASSPGVMNTEAFF,TGTGCCAGCAGCCCGGGAGTCATGAACACTGAAGCTTTCTTT